This TCR beta chain stems from a study of CD8 T cells in ankylosing spondylitis. Broader study findings: Significantly higher representation of disease-linked clones was reported for matched ankylosing spondylitis synovial fluid. Several highly homologous variants made up a TCR beta motif that seemed to typify ankylosing spondylitis blood.

Details on this clonotype: The target antigen is unknown.

The CDR3 loop spans 13 amino acids. The ends lost 3 bases at V and 4 bases at J; junction bases unmatched: 1. The germline V gene encodes CDR1 SGDLS and CDR2 YYNGEE. Libraries of TCR beta came from quantitative 5'-RACE with molecular barcodes. TCRdb fed the 5' RACE reads into MiXCR, producing one record per CDR3 protein. This sample carries under 9,000 distinct CDR3 sequences, approximately 7.7% of them seen once, and the ten largest clones take roughly 23%. Sequencing was done on a sample of blood, either unsorted or a sorted T cell fraction (not recorded which). The rearrangement joins TRBV9 to TRBJ2-5, with 9 bases that match TRBD2. The TCR comes from a male donor with ankylosing spondylitis or in good health (not recorded which). The CDR3 coding sequence is TGTGCCAGCAGCGGTAGCGGGGGAGAGACCCAGTACTTC. Translating gives CASSGSGGETQYF. Full variable domain (remainder filled in from reference TRBV9 and TRBJ2-5): DSGVTQTPKHLITATGQRVTLRCSPRSGDLSVYWYQQSLDQGLQFLIQYYNGEERAKGNILERFSAQQFPDLHSELNLSSLELGDSALYFCASSGSGGETQYFGPGTRLLVL.